What follows are 17 T cell receptor beta chains derived from one specimen sequenced in a study of T-cell memory formation after mild COVID-19 (TCRdb year 2021). Library creation used 5' RACE. The sequencer listed for this sample is Illumina NovaSeq 6000. TCRdb cleaned the public reads at Q25 with fastp, built clones with MiXCR and kept in-frame beta chains. Rows with one shared CDR3 protein collapse into an entry with the most common genes and DNA. Present in this sample are tens of thousands of distinct CDR3 sequences, around 13% of which were seen just once. Less than 45% of the sample is held by the ten biggest clonotypes. Sequencing input: PBMCs or a T cell subset sorted from them (not recorded which). The receptors shown here come from a man aged 18 to 29 who had mild COVID-19 (a few samples of this study predate the infection). The sample titles of this study are shuffled in the database, so cell type and time point are left out; the donor was told from shared clones.

The rearrangement links TRBV20-1 to TRBJ2-3, with D maybe TRBD2 (6 bases). Germline V gene data show CDR1 as DFQATT and CDR2 as SNEGSKA (reference sequence). Trimming cost V 7 bases and J 4 bases, with 21 bases left between them. The CDR3 contains 15 residues. The CDR3 loop is CSEKDLEGLPDTQYF. As DNA, the CDR3 is TGCAGTGAAAAAGATCTGGAGGGACTCCCAGATACGCAGTATTTT.

In this sample, this clonotype turned up many times. This chain links TRBV6-5 with TRBJ1-5; D uncertain. Germline V gene data show CDR1 as MNHEY and CDR2 as SVGAGI. The CDR3 is 15 amino acids. The V gene lost 3 bases and the J gene lost 2 bases, with 11 bases spanning the gap. The CDR3 sequence is CASSYVGGGNQPQHF. DNA for the CDR3: TGTGCCAGCAGTTATGTGGGAGGCGGCAATCAGCCCCAGCATTTT.

The chain carries TRBV4-1 and TRBJ2-6; 9 bases are a match to TRBD1. V shed 3 bases, J shed 1 base, and the junction held 7 bases outside the gene matches. Germline V lookup: CDR1 MGHRA, CDR2 YSYEKL. The CDR3 spans 18 residues. The CDR3 DNA follows: TGCGCCAGCAGCCATACCGACGGACAGGGGTCTGGGGCCAACGTCCTGACTTTC. Translated: CASSHTDGQGSGANVLTF.

This clonotype was picked up many times. The genes are TRBV7-9 and TRBJ2-2, with a weak D call TRBD2 (5 bases). The germline CDR1 and CDR2 sequences are SEHNR and FQNEAQ (reference sequence). Trimming stripped 5 bases from V and 1 base from J, with 14 bases between. This CDR3 contains 16 residues. In nucleotides, the CDR3 is TGTGCCAGCAGCCCTAGGGAGTCCATGAACACCGGGGAGCTGTTTTTT. It codes for CASSPRESMNTGELFF. Complete variable domain (other parts from reference TRBV7-9 and TRBJ2-2): DTGVSQNPRHKITKRGQNVTFRCDPISEHNRLYWYRQTLGQGPEFLTYFQNEAQLEKSRLLSDRFSAERPKGSFSTLEIQRTEQGDSAMYLCASSPRESMNTGELFFGEGSRLTVL.

This chain joins TRBV6-2 or TRBV6-3 and TRBJ1-1, with TRBD1 identical over 7 bases. This CDR3 is 13 amino acids long. CDR1 MNHEY and CDR2 SVGEGT come from the germline V gene. The ends lost 6 bases at V and 0 bases at J; junction bases unmatched: 1. In DNA form, the CDR3 reads TGTGCCAGCAGACAGGGGCTGAACACTGAAGCTTTCTTT. Encoded protein: CASRQGLNTEAFF.

J is TRBJ1-1 and V is TRBV7-8; possibly TRBD1 for D (6 bases). V shed 4 bases and J shed 2 bases, with 14 bases lying between them. The CDR3 sequence is 15 residues long. CDR1 and CDR2 (germline): SGHVS, FQNEAQ. CDR3 sequence (DNA): TGTGCCAGCAGCTCATTGGGACACACAAACACTGAAGCTTTCTTT. Translation: CASSSLGHTNTEAFF.

Concerning this clonotype itself: Germline is not matched at one junction end, which may reflect a read error. The chain links TRBV7-9 to TRBJ2-1, with TRBD1 matching 8 bases. The V gene's germline CDR1 is SEHNR and CDR2 FQNEAQ (reference sequence). The CDR3 consists of 16 residues. CDR3 sequence: CASSSLTGDGYNVQFF. The DNA for the CDR3 is TGTGCCAGCAGCTCCCTGACAGGGGATGGATATAATGTGCAGTTCTTC.

This clonotype has more than one count but fewer than ten. The chain uses TRBV5-4 and TRBJ1-3; 7 bases match TRBD1. With 4 bases clipped from V and 4 bases from J, the junction kept 5 bases outside the gene matches. Germline CDR1 reads SGHNT; CDR2 reads YYREEE (reference sequence). The CDR3 is made up of 14 amino acids. The CDR3, as DNA: TGTGCCAGCAGCGGCGGGACAGCAGGAAACACCATATATTTT. Translating gives CASSGGTAGNTIYF.

This clonotype was counted a few times. V usage is TRBV6-6 and J usage is TRBJ2-7; D may be TRBD1 (6 bases). The CDR3 has 14 amino acids. Per the germline V gene, CDR1 is MNHNY and CDR2 is SVGAGI (reference sequence). Deletions cut 2 bases from V and 2 bases from J, with 10 bases between. The CDR3 bases are TGTGCCAGCAGTTACGGACAGACCCCCTACGAGCAGTACTTC. It specifies CASSYGQTPYEQYF.

V gene TRBV3-1 combines with J gene TRBJ2-1, with D possibly matching TRBD2 (6 bases). Germline-derived CDR1 and CDR2 are LGHDT and YNNKEL (reference sequence). This CDR3 comprises 13 residues. V was pared by 3 bases and J by 8 bases, with 11 bases between. The CDR3 spells CASSHTSSHEQFF. The CDR3 DNA reads TGTGCCAGCAGCCACACTAGCTCCCATGAGCAGTTCTTC.

This clonotype showed up many times. The rearrangement links TRBV29-1 to TRBJ2-2, with D possibly TRBD1 on 6 matching bases. This CDR3 region has 15 residues. V gave up 8 bases and J gave up 2 bases, with 18 bases separating them. Per the germline V gene, CDR1 is SQVTM and CDR2 is ANQGSEA. The CDR3 DNA reads TGCAGCTCTTCAGGGGCCACCGCAAACACCGGGGAGCTGTTTTTT. Its protein product is CSSSGATANTGELFF.

The chain employs TRBV11-2 and TRBJ2-6; maybe TRBD1 (5 bases). CDR3 length: 16 residues. CDR1 is SGHAT, CDR2 FQNNGV, per germline. The V gene lost 0 bases and the J gene lost 4 bases, with 10 bases spanning the gap. In DNA, the CDR3 is TGTGCCAGCAGCTTAGATCCAGGGCTCGGGGCCAACGTCCTGACTTTC. As protein: CASSLDPGLGANVLTF.

This clonotype appeared a few times. The CDR3 region has the DNA TGTGCCAGCAGTCTGGGGGGGCCCAACAGCAATGAGCAGTTCTTC. Amino acids: CASSLGGPNSNEQFF. The genes are TRBV27 and TRBJ2-1, with a tentative D call TRBD2 (7 bases). The V end was cut by 5 bases, the J end by 6 bases, with 17 bases between. CDR1 and CDR2 from the germline V gene are MNHEY and SMNVEV (reference sequence). The CDR3 loop spans 15 amino acids.

This clonotype was detected a few times. V usage is TRBV20-1 and J usage is TRBJ2-3; TRBD1 might be the D (6 bases). The V end was cut by 5 bases, the J end by 0 bases, with 9 bases between. The V gene's germline CDR1 is DFQATT and CDR2 SNEGSKA (reference sequence). This CDR3 is 13 amino acids long. The chain's CDR3 is CSARDTSTDTQYF. For the CDR3, the DNA is TGCAGTGCTCGGGACACTAGCACAGATACGCAGTATTTT.

This clonotype was observed a few times. The rearrangement uses TRBV10-3 and TRBJ2-7; D gene unclear. Between the trimmed V and J ends, which lost 5 bases and 0 bases, there was a span of 11 bases. The CDR3 runs to 14 residues. Looked up from germline, CDR1 is ENHRY and CDR2 is SYGVKD. The CDR3 loop reads CAISPGYNSYEQYV. The CDR3 DNA sequence: TGTGCCATCAGTCCGGGTTATAACTCCTACGAGCAGTACGTC.

The chain has TRBV24-1 and TRBJ2-3; TRBD1 might be the D (6 bases). The CDR3 loop spans 14 amino acids. V was cut by 4 bases and J by 3 bases, with 10 bases left in between. From germline, CDR1 is KGHDR and CDR2 SFDVKD. This CDR3 is CATSDRTGTDTQYF. In DNA form, the CDR3 reads TGTGCCACCAGTGACCGCACAGGGACAGATACGCAGTATTTT.

There are a few counts of this clonotype. The chain has TRBV13 and TRBJ2-1, with TRBD2 matching 11 bases. Germline V gene data show CDR1 as PRHDT and CDR2 as FYEKMQ (reference sequence). The CDR3 has 17 amino acids. Losses at the gene ends were 0 bases for V and 4 bases for J; bases not matched to a gene: 5. This CDR3 reads CASSLGLAGGEYNEQFF. The CDR3 region has the DNA TGTGCCAGCAGCTTAGGCCTAGCGGGGGGCGAGTACAATGAGCAGTTCTTC.